These 2 T cell receptor beta chains were sequenced from one sample in a study of shared clonotypes between healthy human individuals (dated by TCRdb to 2020 to 2022). Libraries were prepared through the immunoSEQ multiplex PCR assay. Drawn from immuneACCESS, this table holds only the in-frame rearrangements with V and J called that TCRdb kept. Clones are partly lost; checked studies trace under half to an unresolved V gene and leave the rest unexplained. The table for this sample lists about 300,000 clones; under 80% of them were counted only once. 10% to 13% of the sample is held by the ten biggest clonotypes. The sample consisted of memory CD4+ T cells sorted from blood. Read against the paper, the sample's cell subset or site label means: CD45RA-negative fraction. Receptors were obtained from a man aged 25 to 40 in good health.

V and J are TRBV14 and TRBJ2-6; TRBD1 matches at 8 bases. With V trimmed by 6 bases and J by 4 bases, 8 bases remained unmatched. The CDR3 extends over 16 amino acids. Germline lookup yields CDR1 SGHDN and CDR2 FVKESK. CDR3 sequence (DNA): TGTGCCAGCAGGCCGGACAGGGTACTGGGGGCCAACGTCCTGACTTTC. It is translated as CASRPDRVLGANVLTF.

The V gene is TRBV27, the J gene TRBJ1-2, with 8 bases that match TRBD1. The CDR3 runs to 14 residues. The germline V gene encodes CDR1 MNHEY and CDR2 SMNVEV (reference sequence). Losses at the gene ends were 5 bases for V and 4 bases for J; bases not matched to a gene: 6. CDR3 sequence reads: CASSIRQGPYGYTF. The CDR3 DNA is TGTGCCAGCAGTATTCGACAGGGGCCCTATGGCTACACCTTC.